These 27 T cell receptor beta chains were all obtained from the same sample, sequenced in a study of T cell repertoires in cytomegalovirus infection. TCRdb recomputed calls from the reads with MiXCR, one row per CDR3 protein. This table has more than 500,000 distinct CDR3 sequences, approximately 15% appearing once. Sequencing was done on a sample of CD8+ T cells from PBMCs. These receptors came from a human donor in good health (CMV status not recorded). Some clones in this sample may be carry-over from other donors' samples.

Ten or more counts support this clonotype. This rearrangement joins TRBV27 to TRBJ2-7; possibly TRBD1 or TRBD2 for D (5 bases each). Germline lookup yields CDR1 MNHEY and CDR2 SMNVEV (reference sequence). Trimming cost V 4 bases and J 0 bases, with 13 bases left between them. The CDR3 length is 15 residues. CDR3 sequence (DNA): TGTGCCAGCAGTTATATGGCAGGGAGCTCCTACGAGCAGTACTTC. This encodes CASSYMAGSSYEQYF.

The chain employs TRBV27 and TRBJ2-7; D is uncertain. There are 11 residues in the CDR3. Germline CDR1 reads MNHEY; CDR2 reads SMNVEV (reference sequence). With 6 bases removed from V and 3 bases from J, the gap between germline ends came to 6 bases. CDR3 nucleotide sequence: TGTGCCAGCAGACAGAACTACGAGCAGTACTTC. Translation: CASRQNYEQYF.

The J gene is TRBJ2-7, the V gene TRBV5-5; D is unclear. CDR3 length: 12 residues. Trimming stripped 4 bases from V and 4 bases from J, with 9 bases between. Germline values: CDR1 SGHKS, CDR2 YYEKEE (reference sequence). The CDR3 is CASSMDGYEQYF. DNA for the CDR3: TGTGCCAGCAGCATGGACGGATACGAGCAGTACTTC.

This clonotype was recorded at least ten times. The J gene is TRBJ1-1, the V gene TRBV19, with no clear D. Germline lookup yields CDR1 LNHDA and CDR2 SQIVND (reference sequence). The CDR3 consists of 15 residues. Trimming pared 0 bases from V and 0 bases from J, leaving 8 bases between. CDR3 in DNA: TGTGCCAGTAGTATAGAAATGGGCTTGAACACTGAAGCTTTCTTT. Translated, it gives CASSIEMGLNTEAFF.

In its sample, this clonotype was seen many times. This sequence joins TRBV14 and TRBJ2-1, with D unclear. Trimming shortened V by 5 bases and J by 10 bases, and 15 bases separated the two germline ends. CDR1 is SGHDN and CDR2 is FVKESK in the germline V gene. This CDR3 has 13 amino acids. The CDR3 region is CASSYAGFREQFF. In DNA, the CDR3 is TGTGCCAGCAGCTACGCTGGGTTTCGAGAGCAGTTCTTC. The full variable domain, rest sourced from reference TRBV14 and TRBJ2-1, is EAGVTQFPSHSVIEKGQTVTLRCDPISGHDNLYWYRRVMGKEIKFLLHFVKESKQDESGMPNNRFLAERTGGTYSTLKVQPAELEDSGVYFCASSYAGFREQFFGPGTRLTVL.

This chain uses TRBV28 with TRBJ1-4; weak D call: TRBD1 (5 bases). CDR3 length: 17 residues. The ends were cut back, 8 bases at V and 0 bases at J, with 19 bases in the middle. Per germline, CDR1 MDHEN and CDR2 SYDVKM. CDR3 DNA sequence: TGTGCCAGCCGATATACACAGGAACATGCAACTAATGAAAAACTGTTTTTT. It specifies CASRYTQEHATNEKLFF.

This clonotype has at least ten counts. The chain links TRBV7-9 to TRBJ2-1; D unclear. V was trimmed by 6 bases and J by 10 bases, leaving 10 bases between them. The CDR3 totals 11 residues. Germline assignment: CDR1 SEHNR and CDR2 FQNEAQ (reference sequence). CDR3 bases: TGTGCCAGCAGTTCGTACCTAGAGCAGTTCTTC. This codes for CASSSYLEQFF.

This clonotype has a count of ten or more. As DNA, the CDR3 is TGTGCCAGCAACAAGGGGCGGGTCGGGGAGCTGTTTTTT. It encodes CASNKGRVGELFF. The rearrangement joins TRBV7-6 to TRBJ2-2; D possibly uses TRBD1 or TRBD2 (5 bases each). Germline CDR1 reads SGHVS; CDR2 reads FNYEAQ. There are 13 residues in the CDR3. The V end was cut by 7 bases, the J end by 7 bases, with 13 bases between.

The rearrangement joins TRBV5-4 to TRBJ1-6; D remains ambiguous. V shed 4 bases and J shed 13 bases, with 21 bases lying between them. Germline CDR1 SGHNT, CDR2 YYREEE (reference sequence). This CDR3 region has 15 residues. The CDR3 bases are TGTGCCAGCAGCCATTCCTCTTATGGGCCGCGGCCCCTCCACTTT. Translated, it gives CASSHSSYGPRPLHF.

The genes are TRBV27 and TRBJ2-1; maybe TRBD1 (6 bases). The ends were cut back, 0 bases at V and 6 bases at J, with 15 bases in the middle. This CDR3 has 16 residues. In germline, CDR1 is MNHEY, CDR2 SMNVEV (reference sequence). The CDR3: CASSLSARGALNEQFF. DNA of the CDR3: TGTGCCAGCAGTTTATCGGCCAGGGGAGCCCTCAATGAGCAGTTCTTC.

This sequence joins TRBV6-5 and TRBJ1-3; 7 bases match TRBD1. CDR3 length: 16 amino acids. V shed 3 bases, J shed 0 bases, and the junction held 5 bases outside the gene matches. Germline loops: CDR1 MNHEY, CDR2 SVGAGI. CDR3 coding DNA: TGTGCCAGCAGTTATGGGACAGTGATCTCTGGAAACACCATATATTTT. It yields the protein CASSYGTVISGNTIYF.

CDR3 DNA: TGTGCCACCAGCAGAAGGGGACAGGACACCGGGGAGCTGTTTTTT. This sequence encodes CATSRRGQDTGELFF. The rearrangement joins TRBV15 to TRBJ2-2, with 8 positions matching TRBD1. Germline V lookup: CDR1 LNHNV, CDR2 YYDKDF (reference sequence). The CDR3 sequence is 15 residues long. Trimming cost V 2 bases and J 3 bases; bases outside gene matches: 2.

This clonotype appeared a few times. The genes are TRBV20-1 and TRBJ2-1; the match to TRBD2 covers 9 bases. After removal of 5 bases from V and 8 bases from J, the junction contained 7 bases not matched to a gene. The CDR3 runs to 13 residues. Germline V gene sequence: CDR1 DFQATT, CDR2 SNEGSKA (reference sequence). The CDR3 DNA is TGCAGTGCTGTGGGCGGGAGGGGGGATGAGCAGTTCTTC. This sequence encodes CSAVGGRGDEQFF.

To note about this clonotype: At one end the junction does not follow the germline gene, possibly because of a read error. This sequence joins TRBV20-1 and TRBJ1-2; the D gene is possibly TRBD1 (5 bases). This CDR3 comprises 11 residues. Germline CDR1 reads DFQATT; CDR2 reads SNEGSKA (reference sequence). DNA of the CDR3: TGCAGTGCTAGGGCCGGGACCGCGGTCGCCTTC. The encoded protein is CSARAGTAVAF.

The V gene is TRBV7-9, the J gene TRBJ2-1; the D call may be TRBD1 or TRBD2 (5 bases each). Deletions cut 6 bases from V and 9 bases from J, with 21 bases between. The CDR3 runs to 15 residues. Germline V gene lookup returns CDR1 SEHNR and CDR2 FQNEAQ (reference sequence). The CDR3 DNA sequence: TGTGCCAGCAGTAGTGGGGGTTGGGGATCTGTTGAGCAGTTCTTC. Translated: CASSSGGWGSVEQFF.

This clonotype turned up a few times. The V gene is TRBV7-9, the J gene TRBJ2-7; tentatively, D is TRBD1 (6 bases). The CDR3 is 16 amino acids. V was shortened by 4 bases and J by 2 bases, with 18 bases between the two germline ends. Looked up from germline, CDR1 is SEHNR and CDR2 is FQNEAQ (reference sequence). The CDR3 sequence is CASSSLDSLGAYEQYF. The CDR3 nucleotides are TGTGCCAGCAGCTCTCTGGACAGTCTAGGGGCCTACGAGCAGTACTTC.

This clonotype was seen a few times. The chain combines TRBV28 with TRBJ1-4, with 8 positions matching TRBD1. Germline V gene sequence: CDR1 MDHEN, CDR2 SYDVKM. CDR3 length equals 15 residues. The V gene end was trimmed by 4 bases and the J gene end by 4 bases; junction bases not matched to a gene: 5. The CDR3, as DNA: TGTGCCAGCAGTTCTTGGACAGGGCTTAATGAAAAACTGTTTTTT. It yields the protein CASSSWTGLNEKLFF.

The rearrangement uses TRBV28 and TRBJ1-5; perhaps TRBD1 as D (5 bases). The CDR3 runs 15 residues. Germline V lookup: CDR1 MDHEN, CDR2 SYDVKM. Deletions cut 5 bases from V and 0 bases from J, with 11 bases between. Here the CDR3 reads CASSVRDGSNQPQHF. The CDR3 DNA follows: TGTGCCAGCAGTGTGCGGGACGGTAGCAATCAGCCCCAGCATTTT.

This sequence joins TRBV5-1 and TRBJ2-7; possibly TRBD1 for D (5 bases). This CDR3 contains 18 residues. Germline lookup yields CDR1 SGHRS and CDR2 YFSETQ. V was clipped by 4 bases and J by 5 bases, with 28 bases between them. The CDR3 region is CASSQGPERPGPIHEQYF. For the CDR3, the DNA is TGCGCCAGCAGCCAGGGCCCAGAAAGACCGGGCCCTATCCACGAGCAGTACTTC. Full variable domain (rest looked up from reference TRBV5-1 and TRBJ2-7): KAGVTQTPRYLIKTRGQQVTLSCSPISGHRSVSWYQQTPGQGLQFLFEYFSETQRNKGNFPGRFSGRQFSNSRSEMNVSTLELGDSALYLCASSQGPERPGPIHEQYFGPGTRLTVT.

The rearrangement uses TRBV20-1 and TRBJ1-1; 7 bases align to TRBD1. Germline V CDR1 and CDR2: DFQATT, SNEGSKA (reference sequence). J lost 0 bases, V lost 1 base, and 5 bases had no gene match. The CDR3 totals 15 residues. The CDR3 DNA reads as TGCAGTGCTAGAGCTAGGGGGCAGTTGAACACTGAAGCTTTCTTT. This gives the protein CSARARGQLNTEAFF.

This chain connects TRBV28 to TRBJ2-7, with 13 bases matching TRBD2. The germline V gene has CDR1 MDHEN and CDR2 SYDVKM. There are 17 residues in the CDR3. The V segment lost 3 bases and the J segment 4 bases; nucleotides outside the gene matches: 9. CDR3 coding DNA: TGTGCCAGCAGTTTCTCCGGGACTAGCGGGACAGGGTACGAGCAGTACTTC. Translation gives CASSFSGTSGTGYEQYF.

This clonotype was counted between two and nine times. The chain uses TRBV7-4 and TRBJ1-2, with 8 bases identical to TRBD1. Trimming took 5 bases from V and 6 from J; bases not matched to a gene: 5. Germline CDR1 SGHVT, CDR2 SQSDAQ. The CDR3 extends over 13 amino acids. The CDR3 nucleotides read TGTGCCAGCAGCCTGGGACAGGCGGATGGCTACACCTTC. Its protein is CASSLGQADGYTF.

This clonotype was picked up many times. The chain links TRBV6-5 to TRBJ2-2, with 11 nucleotides matching TRBD1. Germline V CDR1 and CDR2: MNHEY, SVGAGI. This CDR3 spans 18 amino acids. V shed 2 bases and J 2 bases; nucleotides not matched to a gene: 7. CDR3 in amino acids: CASSYDRTGGINTGELFF. CDR3 DNA sequence: TGTGCCAGCAGTTACGACAGGACAGGGGGCATTAACACCGGGGAGCTGTTTTTT.

Remarks on this clonotype: One end of the junction does not line up with germline, which may come from a read error. The V gene is TRBV4-2, the J gene TRBJ2-7, with 7 bases fitting TRBD2. There are 16 residues in the CDR3. Germline CDR1 is LGHNA and CDR2 is YNFKEQ. CDR3 region: CASSQGLAMSSYEQDF. CDR3 nucleotide sequence: TGTGCCAGCAGCCAAGGACTAGCAATGAGCTCCTACGAGCAGGACTTC.

This clonotype was recorded many times. This chain links TRBV7-8 with TRBJ2-7, with D unclear. The CDR3 consists of 18 residues. V lost 2 bases to trimming and J lost 0 bases, with 20 bases between them. CDR1 is SGHVS and CDR2 is FQNEAQ in the germline V gene. The CDR3 DNA reads as TGTGCCAGCAGCTTAATAGGTACAGCCCGAGGACCCTCCTACGAGCAGTACTTC. As protein: CASSLIGTARGPSYEQYF.

This clonotype has more than one count but fewer than ten. The V gene is TRBV20-1, the J gene TRBJ2-7; no reliable D call. This CDR3 is built from 15 residues. The V end was cut by 6 bases, the J end by 2 bases, with 20 bases between. Germline V gene data show CDR1 as DFQATT and CDR2 as SNEGSKA (reference sequence). CDR3 coding DNA: TGCAGTGCGCTCCCTCCTCCTGGAACCGCCTACGAGCAGTACTTC. Amino acids: CSALPPPGTAYEQYF.

In this sample, this clonotype turned up a few times. The V and J genes are TRBV5-1 and TRBJ2-1; 8 positions match TRBD1. CDR1 is SGHRS and CDR2 is YFSETQ in the germline V gene. V trimming: 4 bases; J trimming: 0 bases; junction bases outside the gene matches: 9. This CDR3 is 17 amino acids long. The CDR3: CASSGQGPGDSYNEQFF. In DNA, the CDR3 is TGCGCCAGCAGCGGACAGGGTCCGGGAGACTCCTACAATGAGCAGTTCTTC.